Described below is a single T cell receptor (beta chain) sequence and its context. Its antigen is not known. Once cultured for approximately eleven days, the cells underwent separation to obtain CD4+ T cells. The germline CDR1 and CDR2 sequences are DFQATT and SNEGSKA (reference sequence). The CDR3 extends over 11 amino acids. With 8 bases removed from V and 3 bases from J, the gap between germline ends came to 11 bases. The record originates from a study of vaccination effects on CD4 cells after COVID-19. The repertoire was sequenced with immunoSEQ multiplex PCR; TCRdb's copy has only in-frame clones and lacks some. The table records around 50,000 clones, 65% to 80% of them present only once.

The TCR comes from a human donor who received a COVID-19 vaccine. The V call is TRBV20-1, the J call TRBJ2-7, with unresolved D. The starting material was CD4+ T cells from PBMCs cultured without peptide, obtained before COVID-19 vaccination. The CDR3 nucleotides read TGCAGTCTCCAAGGCGGCTACGAGCAGTACTTC. As protein: CSLQGGYEQYF.